This T cell receptor beta chain was sequenced during a study of blood T cell repertoires in COVID-19 (dated by TCRdb to between 2020 and 2021). Some background on the complete study: Collaborator samples came from the United States, Italy and Spain and covered acute and convalescent phases of COVID-19. Sample metadata almost always included a de-identified subject ID, COVID-19 status, age in years and sex. The samples were drawn from two sources: the first 160 participants of the ongoing ImmuneRACE study, and 1,254 subjects contributed by 6 global collaborators. The repertoires were made available in a free public database intended to serve as a resource for research on the immune response to SARS-CoV-2. Where available, HLA class I and class II types were taken from metadata supplied by the sample provider and were not determined by assay-based typing. The material from the prospective study consisted of cDNA or gDNA derived from T cells, B-cell-depleted T cells, or PBMCs. The dataset comprised deeply sampled blood TCRbeta repertoires from subjects exposed to, actively infected with, or recovered from COVID-19.

The collaborating institutions used their own protocols to collect whole blood in K2EDTA tubes. For TCRbeta analysis, collaborators shipped samples in one of three forms: frozen whole blood, isolated PBMCs, or DNA extracted from either of those sample types. TCRbeta CDR3 regions were amplified from genomic DNA using the immunoSEQ Assay, a bias-controlled multiplex PCR. The study's processing was this. Within the assay, amplification of reference gene primers was used to estimate how many nucleated cells each sample contained. Sequence reads were collapsed and filtered to measure the absolute abundance of every unique TCRbeta CDR3 rearrangement. For each sample, productive Simpson clonality was calculated as the square root of Simpson's diversity index over productive rearrangements. This is the immuneACCESS table as TCRdb keeps it, with only in-frame sequences that have V and J called. A part of the clones is gone; compared with another copy, unresolved V genes explain less than half, and the rest is unexplained. V and J calls and clone size come straight from that table; D and trimming were deduced from the DNA. The table for this sample lists about 120,000 clones; around 83% of them were counted only once. The top ten hold 1.4% to 1.5% of the sample.

Germline trimming amounts to 4 bases on V and 3 bases on J, with 9 as the count of junction bases outside the gene matches. The CDR3 sequence holds 16 residues, the cysteine and phenylalanine included. Solely the CDR3 DNA is kept, with 48 bases framed from the first base. Via the germline V gene (reference sequence), CDR1 is LNHNV and CDR2 YYDKDF. What the study reported, not specific to this receptor: Clinical and demographic metadata were provided uncurated, with the amount varying by source and participant.

Points on this clone: Its antigen remains unidentified. Per-base qualities were not stored, and no clone one base away is much larger.

The chain is assembled from TRBV15 and TRBJ2-1; 7 middle bases align to TRBD2. Sequences were obtained from peripheral blood. The origin of this receptor is a man aged 35-49 years with acute or convalescent COVID-19. The CDR3 amino acid sequence is: CATSNPEASGYNEQFF. The base sequence is TGTGCCACCAGCAACCCGGAGGCTAGCGGCTACAATGAGCAGTTCTTC.